These T cell receptor beta chains were read from a single sample in a study of cytomegalovirus exposure and HLA in healthy donors. TCRdb keeps only in-frame clones here, not all; method: immunoSEQ multiplex PCR. The repertoire includes about 170,000 clones, more than 70% of them detected once, and less than 0.4% sits in the top ten. Sequencing was done on a sample of PBMCs. The receptor source for this set is a boy aged 2 to 10 in good health and CMV-seronegative. Each CDR3 is given with its conserved first and last residue. D genes are given only for firm matches. Expanded clones are given a class, and other clones once, few, many or no size at all.

-	TRBJ1-4	TRBV30	-	CAWSVGIQVAEKLFF	TGTGCCTGGAGTGTAGGAATACAGGTCGCTGAAAAACTGTTTTTT
-	TRBJ1-3	TRBV18	-	CASSPPGRGGGNTIYF	TGTGCCAGCTCACCACCGGGCAGGGGTGGAGGAAACACCATATATTTT
-	TRBJ2-7	TRBV11-2	-	CASSLGRGDEQYF	TGTGCCAGCAGCTTAGGCCGCGGCGACGAGCAGTACTTC
TRBD1	TRBJ2-7	TRBV29-1	-	CSVAGQGDSYEQYF	TGCAGCGTTGCGGGGCAGGGGGACTCCTACGAGCAGTACTTC
TRBD1	TRBJ2-7	TRBV29-1	-	CSVEDGTDEQYF	TGCAGCGTTGAAGATGGGACAGACGAGCAGTACTTC
TRBD1	TRBJ2-7	TRBV5-1	-	CASSSGRTGNDEQYF	TGCGCCAGCAGCTCCGGGCGGACAGGGAACGACGAGCAGTACTTC
-	TRBJ2-7	TRBV6-1	-	CASSDPRRRSSYEQYF	TGTGCCAGCAGTGACCCTCGGAGACGGTCTTCCTACGAGCAGTACTTC
TRBD1	TRBJ1-4	TRBV4-1	-	CASSQFKGGQPNEKLFF	TGCGCCAGCAGCCAATTTAAGGGGGGACAGCCCAATGAAAAACTGTTTTTT
TRBD2	TRBJ2-1	TRBV25-1	-	CASSLAGGRNEQFF	TGTGCCAGCAGCCTAGCGGGGGGGCGCAATGAGCAGTTCTTC
-	TRBJ1-3	TRBV6-5	-	CASIPDGGVNTIYF	TGTGCCAGCATCCCTGATGGGGGCGTAAACACCATATATTTT
-	TRBJ1-4	TRBV6-6	-	CASSYGVRGGEKLFF	TGTGCCAGCAGTTACGGTGTGAGGGGGGGGGAAAAACTGTTTTTT
-	TRBJ1-5	TRBV5-1	-	CASSLGQSNQPQHF	TGCGCCAGCAGCTTAGGACAGAGCAATCAGCCCCAGCATTTT
TRBD1	TRBJ2-7	TRBV5-1	-	CASSPGDRFYEQYF	TGCGCCAGCAGCCCGGGGGACAGGTTCTACGAGCAGTACTTC
-	TRBJ2-2	TRBV30	-	CAWSVPKGTYPTGELFF	TGTGCCTGGAGTGTACCGAAGGGGACTTACCCCACCGGGGAGCTGTTTTTT
-	TRBJ2-3	TRBV7-7	-	CASSLEWADTQYF	TGTGCTAGCAGCTTAGAATGGGCAGATACACAGTATTTT
-	TRBJ1-1	TRBV5-1	-	CASSLEGPGVNTEAFF	TGCGCCAGCAGCTTGGAAGGTCCAGGGGTGAACACTGAAGCTTTCTTT
TRBD1	TRBJ2-1	TRBV27	-	CASSFGTVYNEQFF	TGTGCCAGCAGTTTCGGGACAGTCTACAATGAGCAGTTCTTC
-	TRBJ1-2	TRBV10-2	-	CASRAGLNYGYTF	TGCGCCAGCAGGGCGGGTCTCAACTATGGCTACACCTTC
TRBD1	TRBJ1-3	TRBV4-1	-	CASSQDPQGADGNTIYF	TGCGCCAGCAGCCAAGATCCACAGGGGGCGGATGGAAACACCATATATTTT
-	TRBJ2-7	TRBV7-9	-	CASSLAGAREQYF	TGTGCCAGCAGCTTAGCCGGAGCGCGCGAGCAGTACTTC
-	TRBJ2-6	TRBV10-3	-	CAITDPGDPGANVLTF	TGTGCCATCACCGATCCCGGGGATCCTGGGGCCAACGTCCTGACTTTC
TRBD1	TRBJ2-2	TRBV2	-	CASSRDRGTNTGELFF	TGTGCCAGCAGCCGGGACAGGGGTACGAACACCGGGGAGCTGTTTTTT
-	TRBJ1-1	TRBV27	-	CASSLAGEAFF	TGTGCCAGCAGTTTAGCAGGTGAAGCTTTCTTT
-	TRBJ2-1	TRBV5-1	-	CASSLSYNEQFF	TGCGCCAGCAGCCTCTCCTACAATGAGCAGTTCTTC
TRBD1	TRBJ2-3	TRBV5-1	-	CASSSTGASTDTQYF	TGCGCCAGCAGCTCGACAGGGGCAAGCACAGATACGCAGTATTTT
-	TRBJ2-5	TRBV6-5	-	CASSYSLERAKAQYF	TGTGCCAGCAGTTACTCGTTGGAGCGGGCTAAGGCCCAGTACTTC
-	TRBJ1-1	TRBV30	-	CAFSPLMNTEAFF	TGTGCCTTCTCCCCCCTTATGAACACTGAAGCTTTCTTT
-	TRBJ2-4	TRBV28	-	CASSFQRLAAKNIQYF	TGTGCCAGCAGTTTCCAGCGCCTAGCGGCCAAAAACATTCAGTACTTC
TRBD2	TRBJ2-7	TRBV27	-	CASSKRDSSYEQYF	TGTGCCAGCAGCAAGCGGGATAGCTCCTACGAGCAGTACTTC
TRBD2	TRBJ2-2	TRBV2	once	CASSTPFTSGRGTGELFF	TGTGCCAGCAGTACTCCTTTTACTAGCGGGAGAGGCACCGGGGAGCTGTTTTTT
-	TRBJ1-2	TRBV11-3	-	CASSLYHLVATARYGYTF	TGTGCCAGCAGCTTATACCACTTAGTAGCGACGGCCCGATATGGCTACACCTTC
TRBD2	TRBJ2-7	TRBV28	-	CASTRGLSGTYEQYF	TGTGCCAGCACCCGGGGTCTTAGCGGGACCTACGAGCAGTACTTC
TRBD1	TRBJ2-5	TRBV6-5	-	CASSYRTGLETQYF	TGTGCCAGCAGTTACCGGACAGGGTTAGAGACCCAGTACTTC
TRBD2	TRBJ2-1	TRBV7-2	-	CASSGPGGSPYNEQFF	TGTGCCAGCAGCGGCCCGGGAGGCTCACCTTACAATGAGCAGTTCTTC
TRBD1	TRBJ2-7	TRBV6-5	-	CASSYSNRGLTYEQYF	TGTGCCAGCAGTTACTCGAACAGGGGTTTGACCTACGAGCAGTACTTC
-	TRBJ2-5	TRBV28	-	CASSLYQRGQETQYF	TGTGCCAGCAGTTTATACCAAAGGGGGCAAGAGACCCAGTACTTC
TRBD1	TRBJ1-3	TRBV18	-	CASSAGQGGPDTIYF	TGTGCCAGCTCAGCGGGACAGGGGGGTCCCGACACCATATATTTT
-	TRBJ1-2	TRBV6-1	once	CASSEVEGINYGYTF	TGTGCCAGCAGTGAAGTGGAGGGAATCAACTATGGCTACACCTTC
TRBD1	TRBJ2-3	TRBV28	-	CASSLSVRTGGTDTQYF	TGTGCCAGCAGTTTATCCGTGAGGACAGGGGGCACAGATACGCAGTATTTT
-	TRBJ2-4	TRBV27	-	CASSPGTSAKNIQYF	TGTGCCAGCAGCCCTGGGACTTCAGCCAAAAACATTCAGTACTTC
-	TRBJ1-1	TRBV5-1	-	CASSLFMNTEAFF	TGCGCCAGCAGCTTGTTTATGAACACTGAAGCTTTCTTT
TRBD2	TRBJ2-7	TRBV9	once	CASTVGASGTYEQYF	TGTGCCAGCACCGTCGGGGCTAGCGGGACCTACGAGCAGTACTTC
-	TRBJ1-1	TRBV15	once	CATSRVRGYTEAFF	TGTGCCACCAGCAGAGTAAGGGGGTACACTGAAGCTTTCTTT
-	TRBJ2-7	TRBV30	once	CAWSTSSYEQYF	TGTGCCTGGAGCACGAGCTCCTACGAGCAGTACTTC
TRBD1	TRBJ1-2	TRBV2	once	CASSQTGDYGYTF	TGTGCCAGCAGCCAGACAGGGGACTATGGCTACACCTTC
TRBD1	TRBJ2-7	TRBV7-9	-	CASSKMGQFYEQYF	TGTGCCAGCAGTAAGATGGGACAGTTCTACGAGCAGTACTTC
TRBD1	TRBJ2-7	TRBV5-8	-	CASSHTGGFWTYEQYF	TGTGCCAGCAGCCACACAGGGGGATTCTGGACCTACGAGCAGTACTTC
TRBD2	TRBJ2-7	TRBV6-1	-	CASSKLAGLEREQYF	TGTGCCAGCAGCAAACTAGCGGGGTTGGAGCGCGAGCAGTACTTC
TRBD1	TRBJ1-4	TRBV7-9	few	CASSSPGDRREKLFF	TGTGCCAGCAGCTCCCCGGGGGACAGGCGTGAAAAACTGTTTTTT
-	TRBJ2-5	TRBV28	-	CASSQTYHQETQYF	TGTGCCAGCAGTCAAACCTACCACCAAGAGACCCAGTACTTC
TRBD2	TRBJ2-3	TRBV4-1	-	CASSQLAGGMTDTQYF	TGCGCCAGCAGCCAACTAGCGGGAGGTATGACAGATACGCAGTATTTT
TRBD1	TRBJ2-3	TRBV5-1	-	CASSLGQGITDTQYF	TGCGCCAGCAGCTTGGGACAGGGGATAACAGATACGCAGTATTTT
-	TRBJ2-7	TRBV19	-	CASTPSGFSSYEQYF	TGTGCCAGTACCCCCTCGGGATTCAGCTCCTACGAGCAGTACTTC
-	TRBJ2-5	TRBV4-1	-	CASSQDPRMEGASSETQYF	TGCGCCAGCAGCCAAGATCCTCGTATGGAGGGGGCTTCTTCAGAGACCCAGTACTTC